Detailed here is one TCR beta chain. CDR3 length: 12 amino acids. Trimming left V 6 bases short and J 7 bases short, with 12 bases between. In the original analysis: For nucleated cells, counts were estimated from reference gene primer amplification. Sequencing used immunoSEQ multiplex PCR; TCRdb keeps in-frame clones, though not all of them. V and J calls and clone size are those listed in that table; D and trimming were worked out from the DNA. The profile shows fewer than 200,000 clones, 86% of them singletons. These data are taken from a study of blood T cell repertoires in COVID-19. The sequencing sample was made of peripheral blood. The chain combines TRBV12-3 or TRBV12-4 with TRBJ1-2, with a weak D call TRBD1 (6 bases). This TCR came from a man between 65 and 85 years old with active or convalescent COVID-19. The CDR3 is CASRSGQSGYTF. In nucleotides, the CDR3 is TGTGCCAGCAGATCCGGACAGTCTGGCTACACCTTC.